This TCR beta chain originates from a study of cytomegalovirus exposure and HLA in healthy donors. This PCR relied on a set of 60 Vbeta primers and 13 Jbeta primers. The table came from immunoSEQ multiplex PCR; TCRdb's copy has only in-frame clones and leaves some out. The profile shows approximately 190,000 clones, about 90% of them singletons. Trimming stripped 2 bases from V and 1 base from J, with 8 bases between. Per germline, CDR1 MNHEY and CDR2 SVGAGI. CDR3 length: 14 residues. The sample was PBMCs. This receptor was taken from a boy between 2 and 10 years old in good health and CMV-seronegative. This rearrangement joins TRBV6-5 to TRBJ2-5; D is uncertain. CDR3 amino acids: CASSYGLPQETQYF. As DNA, the CDR3 is TGTGCCAGCAGTTACGGGCTACCCCAAGAGACCCAGTACTTC.